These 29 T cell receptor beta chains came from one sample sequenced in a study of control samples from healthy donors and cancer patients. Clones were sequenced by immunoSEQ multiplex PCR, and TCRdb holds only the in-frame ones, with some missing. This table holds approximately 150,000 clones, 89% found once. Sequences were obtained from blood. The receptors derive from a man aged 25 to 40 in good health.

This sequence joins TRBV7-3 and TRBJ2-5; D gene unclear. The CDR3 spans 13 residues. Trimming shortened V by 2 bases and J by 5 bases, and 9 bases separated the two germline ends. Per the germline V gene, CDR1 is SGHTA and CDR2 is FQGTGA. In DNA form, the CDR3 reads TGTGCCAGCAGCTTACGGGCGTACGAGACCCAGTACTTC. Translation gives CASSLRAYETQYF.

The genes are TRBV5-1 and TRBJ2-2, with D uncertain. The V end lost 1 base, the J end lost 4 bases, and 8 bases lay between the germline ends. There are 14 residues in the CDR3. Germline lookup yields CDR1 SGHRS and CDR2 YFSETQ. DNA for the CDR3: TGCGCCAGCAGCTTGTTTAGGGCCACCGGGGAGCTGTTTTTT. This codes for CASSLFRATGELFF. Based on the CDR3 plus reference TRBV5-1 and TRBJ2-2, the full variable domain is KAGVTQTPRYLIKTRGQQVTLSCSPISGHRSVSWYQQTPGQGLQFLFEYFSETQRNKGNFPGRFSGRQFSNSRSEMNVSTLELGDSALYLCASSLFRATGELFFGEGSRLTVL.

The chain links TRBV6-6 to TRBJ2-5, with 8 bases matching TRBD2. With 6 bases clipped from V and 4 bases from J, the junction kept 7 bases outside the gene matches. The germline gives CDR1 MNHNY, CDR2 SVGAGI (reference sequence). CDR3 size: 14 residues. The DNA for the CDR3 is TGTGCCAGCAGCCAGGGTAGCGGGGCAGAGACCCAGTACTTC. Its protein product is CASSQGSGAETQYF.

CDR3 in DNA: TGCAGTGCTAAGAAGGGCACTGAAGCTTTCTTT. It yields the protein CSAKKGTEAFF. V gene TRBV20-1 combines with J gene TRBJ1-1, with D unresolved. Trimming removed 4 bases at V and 4 bases at J, with 7 bases between. Germline values: CDR1 DFQATT, CDR2 SNEGSKA (reference sequence). CDR3 length: 11 residues.

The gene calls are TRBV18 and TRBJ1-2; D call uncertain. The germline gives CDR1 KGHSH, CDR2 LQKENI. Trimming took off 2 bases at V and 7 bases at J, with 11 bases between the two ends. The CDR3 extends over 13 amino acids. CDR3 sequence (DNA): TGTGCCAGCTCACCAGAAAGGGTTCCTGGCTACACCTTC. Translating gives CASSPERVPGYTF.

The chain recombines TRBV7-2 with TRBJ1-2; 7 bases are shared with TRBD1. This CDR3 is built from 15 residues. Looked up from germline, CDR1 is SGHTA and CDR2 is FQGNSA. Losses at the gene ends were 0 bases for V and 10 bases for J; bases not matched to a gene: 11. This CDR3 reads CASSLAADRRALYTF. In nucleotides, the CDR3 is TGTGCCAGCAGCTTAGCCGCGGACAGGCGAGCTCTCTACACCTTC.

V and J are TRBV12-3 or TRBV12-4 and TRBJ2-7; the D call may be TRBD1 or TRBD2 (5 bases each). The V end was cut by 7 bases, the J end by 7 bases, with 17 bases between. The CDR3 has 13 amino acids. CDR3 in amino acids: CASNMRGLGEQYF. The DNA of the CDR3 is TGTGCCAGCAACATGAGGGGCTTGGGAGAGCAGTACTTC.

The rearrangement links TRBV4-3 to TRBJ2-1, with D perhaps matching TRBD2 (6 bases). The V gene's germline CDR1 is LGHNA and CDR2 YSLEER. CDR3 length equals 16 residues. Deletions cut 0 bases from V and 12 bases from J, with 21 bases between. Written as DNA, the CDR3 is TGCGCCAGCAGCCAAGACACCGGGACTGGGCCTTTGCGGCAGTTCTTC. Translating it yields CASSQDTGTGPLRQFF.

Here the CDR3 DNA reads TGTGCCAGCAGCTTAGAGGGCAGGGGCTCGGGGTCACCCCTCCACTTT. Translating it yields CASSLEGRGSGSPLHF. V usage is TRBV11-2 and J usage is TRBJ1-6, with D perhaps matching TRBD1 (6 bases). CDR3 size: 16 residues. Looked up from germline, CDR1 is SGHAT and CDR2 is FQNNGV. Trimming pared 0 bases from V and 10 bases from J, leaving 16 bases between.

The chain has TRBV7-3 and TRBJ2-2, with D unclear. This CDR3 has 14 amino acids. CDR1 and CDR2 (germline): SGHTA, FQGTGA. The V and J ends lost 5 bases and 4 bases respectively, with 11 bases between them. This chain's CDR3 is CASSPNGLTGELFF. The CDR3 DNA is TGTGCCAGCAGCCCAAATGGGCTCACCGGGGAGCTGTTTTTT. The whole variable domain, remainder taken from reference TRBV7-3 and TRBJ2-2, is GAGVSQTPSNKVTEKGKYVELRCDPISGHTALYWYRQSLGQGPEFLIYFQGTGAADDSGLPNDRFFAVRPEGSVSTLKIQRTERGDSAVYLCASSPNGLTGELFFGEGSRLTVL.

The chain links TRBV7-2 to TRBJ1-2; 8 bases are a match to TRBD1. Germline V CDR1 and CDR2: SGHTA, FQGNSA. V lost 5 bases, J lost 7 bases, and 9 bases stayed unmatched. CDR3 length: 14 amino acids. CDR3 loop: CASSPGQGPSGYTF. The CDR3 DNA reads TGTGCCAGCAGCCCAGGACAGGGCCCTAGTGGCTACACCTTC.

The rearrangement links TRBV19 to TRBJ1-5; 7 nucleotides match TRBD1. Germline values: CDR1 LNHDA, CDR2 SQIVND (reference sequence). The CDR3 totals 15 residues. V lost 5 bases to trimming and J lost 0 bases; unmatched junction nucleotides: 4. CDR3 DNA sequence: TGTGCCAGTAGTCGACAGGGATTTAGCAATCAGCCCCAGCATTTT. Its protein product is CASSRQGFSNQPQHF.

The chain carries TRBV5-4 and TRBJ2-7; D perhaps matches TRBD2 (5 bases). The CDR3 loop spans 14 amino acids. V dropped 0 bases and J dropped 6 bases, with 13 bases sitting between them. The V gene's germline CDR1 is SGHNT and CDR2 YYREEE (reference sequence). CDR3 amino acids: CASSLDSSPGEQYF. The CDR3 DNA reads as TGTGCCAGCAGCTTGGATTCTAGCCCGGGCGAGCAGTACTTC. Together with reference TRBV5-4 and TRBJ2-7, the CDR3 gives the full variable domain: ETGVTQSPTHLIKTRGQQVTLRCSSQSGHNTVSWYQQALGQGPQFIFQYYREEENGRGNFPPRFSGLQFPNYSSELNVNALELDDSALYLCASSLDSSPGEQYFGPGTRLTVT.

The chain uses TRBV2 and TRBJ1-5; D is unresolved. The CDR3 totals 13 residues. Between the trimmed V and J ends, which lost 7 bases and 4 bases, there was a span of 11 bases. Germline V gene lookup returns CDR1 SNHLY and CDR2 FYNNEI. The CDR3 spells CASTIEGNQPQHF. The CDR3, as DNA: TGTGCCAGCACCATTGAAGGGAATCAGCCCCAGCATTTT.

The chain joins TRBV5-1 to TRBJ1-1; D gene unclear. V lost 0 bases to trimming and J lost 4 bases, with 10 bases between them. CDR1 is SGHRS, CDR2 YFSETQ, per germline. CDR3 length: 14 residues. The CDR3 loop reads CASSLDFVGTEAFF. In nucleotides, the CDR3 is TGCGCCAGCAGCTTGGACTTTGTTGGCACTGAAGCTTTCTTT. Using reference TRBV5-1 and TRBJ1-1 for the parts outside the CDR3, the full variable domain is KAGVTQTPRYLIKTRGQQVTLSCSPISGHRSVSWYQQTPGQGLQFLFEYFSETQRNKGNFPGRFSGRQFSNSRSEMNVSTLELGDSALYLCASSLDFVGTEAFFGQGTRLTVV.

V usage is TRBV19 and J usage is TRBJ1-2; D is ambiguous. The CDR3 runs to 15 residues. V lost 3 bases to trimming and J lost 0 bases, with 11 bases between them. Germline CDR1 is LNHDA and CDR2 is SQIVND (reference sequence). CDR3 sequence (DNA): TGTGCCAGTAGTATTCTACACGGAGCTAACTATGGCTACACCTTC. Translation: CASSILHGANYGYTF.

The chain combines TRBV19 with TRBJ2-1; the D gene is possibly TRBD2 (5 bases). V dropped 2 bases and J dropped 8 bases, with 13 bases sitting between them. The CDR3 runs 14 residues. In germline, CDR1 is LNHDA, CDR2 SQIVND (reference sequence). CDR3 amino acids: CASSIFQDGDEQFF. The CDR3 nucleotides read TGTGCCAGTAGTATATTTCAGGACGGGGATGAGCAGTTCTTC.

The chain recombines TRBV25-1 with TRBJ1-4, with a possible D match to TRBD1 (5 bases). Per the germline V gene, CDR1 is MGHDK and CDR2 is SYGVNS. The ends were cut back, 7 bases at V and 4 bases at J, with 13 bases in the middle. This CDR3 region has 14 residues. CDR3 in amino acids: CASKPLQGNEKLFF. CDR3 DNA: TGTGCCAGCAAACCCTTGCAGGGTAATGAAAAACTGTTTTTT.

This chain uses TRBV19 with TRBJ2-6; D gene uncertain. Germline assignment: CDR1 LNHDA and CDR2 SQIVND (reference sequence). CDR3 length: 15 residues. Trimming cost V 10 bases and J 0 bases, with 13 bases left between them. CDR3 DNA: TGTGCCACCGGAACCACGCTCTCTGGGGCCAACGTCCTGACTTTC. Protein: CATGTTLSGANVLTF. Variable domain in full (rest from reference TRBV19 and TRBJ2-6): DGGITQSPKYLFRKEGQNVTLSCEQNLNHDAMYWYRQDPGQGLRLIYYSQIVNDFQKGDIAEGYSVSREKKESFPLTVTSAQKNPTAFYLCATGTTLSGANVLTFGAGSRLTVL.

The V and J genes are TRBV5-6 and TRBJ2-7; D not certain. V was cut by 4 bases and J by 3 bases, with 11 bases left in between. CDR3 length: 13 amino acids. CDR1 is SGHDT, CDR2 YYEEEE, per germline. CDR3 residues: CASSVVMSYEQYF. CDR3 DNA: TGTGCCAGCAGCGTGGTCATGAGCTACGAGCAGTACTTC.

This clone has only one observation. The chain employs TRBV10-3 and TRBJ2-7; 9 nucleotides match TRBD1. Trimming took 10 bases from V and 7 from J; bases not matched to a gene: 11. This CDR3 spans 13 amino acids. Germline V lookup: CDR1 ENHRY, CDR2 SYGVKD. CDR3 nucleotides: TGTGCCACCAAGGACAGGGGCAATGATGAGCAGTACTTC. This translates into CATKDRGNDEQYF.

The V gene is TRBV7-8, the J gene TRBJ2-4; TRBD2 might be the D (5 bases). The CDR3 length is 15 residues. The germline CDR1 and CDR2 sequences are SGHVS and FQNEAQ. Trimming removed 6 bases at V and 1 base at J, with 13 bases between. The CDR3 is CASSQGLHAKNIQYF. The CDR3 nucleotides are TGTGCCAGCAGTCAAGGACTGCACGCCAAAAACATTCAGTACTTC. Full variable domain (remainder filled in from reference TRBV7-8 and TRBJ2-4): GAGVSQSPRYKVAKRGQDVALRCDPISGHVSLFWYQQALGQGPEFLTYFQNEAQLDKSGLPSDRFFAERPEGSVSTLKIQRTQQEDSAVYLCASSQGLHAKNIQYFGAGTRLSVL.

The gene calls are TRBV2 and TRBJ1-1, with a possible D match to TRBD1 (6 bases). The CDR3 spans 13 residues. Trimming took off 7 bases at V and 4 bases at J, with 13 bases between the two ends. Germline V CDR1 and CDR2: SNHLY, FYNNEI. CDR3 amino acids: CASKAQGVTEAFF. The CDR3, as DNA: TGTGCCAGCAAAGCACAGGGTGTCACTGAAGCTTTCTTT.

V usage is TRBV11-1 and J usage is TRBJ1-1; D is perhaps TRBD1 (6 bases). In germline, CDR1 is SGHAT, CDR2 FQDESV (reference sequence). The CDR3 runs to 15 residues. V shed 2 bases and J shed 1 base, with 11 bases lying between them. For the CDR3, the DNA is TGTGCCAGCAGCTTACAGGGGACGAAGAACACTGAAGCTTTCTTT. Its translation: CASSLQGTKNTEAFF. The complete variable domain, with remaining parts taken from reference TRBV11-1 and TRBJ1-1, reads EAEVAQSPRYKITEKSQAVAFWCDPISGHATLYWYRQILGQGPELLVQFQDESVVDDSQLPKDRFSAERLKGVDSTLKIQPAELGDSAMYLCASSLQGTKNTEAFFGQGTRLTVV.

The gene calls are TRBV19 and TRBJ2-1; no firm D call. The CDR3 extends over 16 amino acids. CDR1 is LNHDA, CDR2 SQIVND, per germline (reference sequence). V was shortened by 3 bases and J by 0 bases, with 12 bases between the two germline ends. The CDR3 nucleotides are TGTGCCAGTAGTATCCGCCTCCAGGACTCCTACAATGAGCAGTTCTTC. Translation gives CASSIRLQDSYNEQFF. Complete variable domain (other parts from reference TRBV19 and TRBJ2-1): DGGITQSPKYLFRKEGQNVTLSCEQNLNHDAMYWYRQDPGQGLRLIYYSQIVNDFQKGDIAEGYSVSREKKESFPLTVTSAQKNPTAFYLCASSIRLQDSYNEQFFGPGTRLTVL.

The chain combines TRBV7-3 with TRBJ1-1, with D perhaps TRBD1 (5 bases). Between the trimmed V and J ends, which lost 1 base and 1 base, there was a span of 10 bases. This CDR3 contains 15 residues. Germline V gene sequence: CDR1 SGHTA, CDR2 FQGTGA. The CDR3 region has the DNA TGTGCCAGCAGCTTAATGGGGCAGGGGAACACTGAAGCTTTCTTT. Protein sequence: CASSLMGQGNTEAFF.

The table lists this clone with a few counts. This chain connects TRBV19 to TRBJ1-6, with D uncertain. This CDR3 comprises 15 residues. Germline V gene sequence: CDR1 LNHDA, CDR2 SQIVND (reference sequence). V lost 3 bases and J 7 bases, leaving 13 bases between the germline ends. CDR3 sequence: CASSIYGRENSPLHF. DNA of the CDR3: TGTGCCAGTAGTATCTATGGACGGGAGAATTCACCCCTCCACTTT.

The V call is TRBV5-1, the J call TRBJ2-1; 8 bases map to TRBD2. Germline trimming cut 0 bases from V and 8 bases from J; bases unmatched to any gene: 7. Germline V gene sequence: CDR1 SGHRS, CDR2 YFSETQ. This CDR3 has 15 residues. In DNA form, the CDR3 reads TGCGCCAGCAGCTTGGATCGGGGGGGCGAGGATGAGCAGTTCTTC. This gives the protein CASSLDRGGEDEQFF.

The CDR3 here is CASSDRDTEAFF. For the CDR3, the DNA is TGTGCCAGCAGCGACAGAGACACTGAAGCTTTCTTT. This chain connects TRBV25-1 to TRBJ1-1, with a weak D call TRBD1 (5 bases). V gave up 6 bases and J gave up 3 bases, with 8 bases separating them. The CDR3 totals 12 residues. Germline loops: CDR1 MGHDK, CDR2 SYGVNS.